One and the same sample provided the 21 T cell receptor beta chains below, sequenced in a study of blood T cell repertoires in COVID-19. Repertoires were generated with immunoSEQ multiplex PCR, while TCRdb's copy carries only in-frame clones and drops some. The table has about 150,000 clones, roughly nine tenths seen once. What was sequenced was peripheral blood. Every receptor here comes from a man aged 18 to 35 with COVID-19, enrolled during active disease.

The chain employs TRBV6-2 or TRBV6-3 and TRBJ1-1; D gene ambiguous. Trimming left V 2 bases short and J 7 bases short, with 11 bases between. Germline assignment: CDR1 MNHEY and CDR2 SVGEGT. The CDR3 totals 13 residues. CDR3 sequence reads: CASSYEVYGEAFF. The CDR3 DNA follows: TGTGCCAGCAGTTACGAGGTCTATGGTGAAGCTTTCTTT.

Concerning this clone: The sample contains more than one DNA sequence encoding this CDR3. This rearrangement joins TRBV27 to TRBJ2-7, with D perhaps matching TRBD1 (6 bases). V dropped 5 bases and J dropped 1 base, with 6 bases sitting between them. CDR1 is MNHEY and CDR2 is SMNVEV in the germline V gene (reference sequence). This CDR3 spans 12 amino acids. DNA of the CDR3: TGTGCCAGCAGTACAGGGTCCTACGAGCAGTACTTC. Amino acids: CASSTGSYEQYF.

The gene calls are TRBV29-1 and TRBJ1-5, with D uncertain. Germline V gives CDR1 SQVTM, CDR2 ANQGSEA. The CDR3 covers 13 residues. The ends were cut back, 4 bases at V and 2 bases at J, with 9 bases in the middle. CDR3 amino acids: CSVVAGGNQPQHF. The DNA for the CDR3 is TGCAGCGTTGTGGCCGGAGGCAATCAGCCCCAGCATTTT.

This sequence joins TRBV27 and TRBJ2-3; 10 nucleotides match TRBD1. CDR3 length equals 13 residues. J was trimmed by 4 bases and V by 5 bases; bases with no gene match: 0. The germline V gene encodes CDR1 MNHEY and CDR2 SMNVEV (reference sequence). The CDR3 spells CASSGQGADTQYF. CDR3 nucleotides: TGTGCCAGCAGTGGACAGGGGGCAGATACGCAGTATTTT.

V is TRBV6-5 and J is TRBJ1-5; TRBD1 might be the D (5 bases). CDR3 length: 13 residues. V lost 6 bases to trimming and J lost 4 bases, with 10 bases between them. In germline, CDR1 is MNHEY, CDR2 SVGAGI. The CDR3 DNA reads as TGTGCCAGCAGGGAGGGGTGGAATCAGCCCCAGCATTTT. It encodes CASREGWNQPQHF.

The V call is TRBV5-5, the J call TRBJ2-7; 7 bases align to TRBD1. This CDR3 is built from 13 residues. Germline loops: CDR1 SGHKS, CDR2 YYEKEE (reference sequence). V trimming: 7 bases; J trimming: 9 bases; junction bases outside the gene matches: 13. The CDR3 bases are TGTGCCAGCGCGTCGGGACAGCTCTCTTTGCAGTACTTC. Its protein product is CASASGQLSLQYF.

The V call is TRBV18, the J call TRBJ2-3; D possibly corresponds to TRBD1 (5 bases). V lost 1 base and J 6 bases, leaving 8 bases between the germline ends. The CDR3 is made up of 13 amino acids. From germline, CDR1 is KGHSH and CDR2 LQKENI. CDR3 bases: TGTGCCAGCTCACCACGGAAGGGGGATACGCAGTATTTT. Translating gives CASSPRKGDTQYF.

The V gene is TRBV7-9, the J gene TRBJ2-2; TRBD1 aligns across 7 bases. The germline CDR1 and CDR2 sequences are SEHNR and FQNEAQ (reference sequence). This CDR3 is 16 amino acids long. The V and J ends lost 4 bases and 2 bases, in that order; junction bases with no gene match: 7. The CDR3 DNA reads TGTGCCAGCAGCTCCCCCGCAGGGGGTAACACCGGGGAGCTGTTTTTT. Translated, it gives CASSSPAGGNTGELFF.

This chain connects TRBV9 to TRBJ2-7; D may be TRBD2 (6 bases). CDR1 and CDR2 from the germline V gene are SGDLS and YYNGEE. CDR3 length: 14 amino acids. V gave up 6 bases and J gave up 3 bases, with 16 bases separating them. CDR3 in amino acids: CASTPGTGNYEQYF. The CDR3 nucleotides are TGTGCCAGCACCCCCGGGACTGGAAACTACGAGCAGTACTTC.

CDR3 sequence reads: CATSDRRGKAFF. The CDR3 nucleotides read TGTGCCACCAGTGATAGGAGGGGAAAAGCTTTCTTT. The V call is TRBV24-1, the J call TRBJ1-1, with D possibly being TRBD1 (5 bases). Germline CDR1 KGHDR, CDR2 SFDVKD. The V end lost 3 bases, the J end lost 9 bases, and 10 bases lay between the germline ends. This CDR3 has 12 amino acids.

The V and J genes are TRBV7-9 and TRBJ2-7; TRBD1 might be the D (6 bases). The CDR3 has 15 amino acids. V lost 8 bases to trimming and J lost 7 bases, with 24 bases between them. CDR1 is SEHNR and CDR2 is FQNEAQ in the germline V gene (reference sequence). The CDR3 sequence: CASELSLGAPGEQYF. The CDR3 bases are TGTGCCAGCGAGCTCAGTTTGGGGGCTCCTGGGGAGCAGTACTTC.

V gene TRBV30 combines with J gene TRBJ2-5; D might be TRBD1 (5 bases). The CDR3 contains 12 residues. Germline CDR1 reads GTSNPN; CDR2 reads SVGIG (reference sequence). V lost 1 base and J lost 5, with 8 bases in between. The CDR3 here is CAWSEGAETQYF. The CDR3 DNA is TGTGCCTGGAGTGAAGGGGCGGAGACCCAGTACTTC.

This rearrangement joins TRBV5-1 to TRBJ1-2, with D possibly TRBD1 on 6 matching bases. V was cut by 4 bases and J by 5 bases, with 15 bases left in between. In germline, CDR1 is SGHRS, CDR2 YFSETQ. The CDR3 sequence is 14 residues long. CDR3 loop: CASSPEQGPYGYTF. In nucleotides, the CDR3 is TGCGCCAGCAGCCCCGAGCAGGGGCCGTATGGCTACACCTTC.

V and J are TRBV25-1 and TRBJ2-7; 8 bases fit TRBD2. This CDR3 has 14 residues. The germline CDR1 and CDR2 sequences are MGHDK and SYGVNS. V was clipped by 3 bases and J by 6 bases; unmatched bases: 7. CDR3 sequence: CASSDAPRGAEQYF. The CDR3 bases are TGTGCCAGCAGTGATGCCCCGCGGGGGGCCGAGCAGTACTTC.

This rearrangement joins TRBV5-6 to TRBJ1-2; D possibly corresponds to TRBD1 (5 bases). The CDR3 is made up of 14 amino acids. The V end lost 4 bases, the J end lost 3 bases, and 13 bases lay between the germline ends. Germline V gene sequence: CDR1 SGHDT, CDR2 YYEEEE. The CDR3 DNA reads TGTGCCAGCAGCGAAAAGGGGCGGCACTATGGCTACACCTTC. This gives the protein CASSEKGRHYGYTF.

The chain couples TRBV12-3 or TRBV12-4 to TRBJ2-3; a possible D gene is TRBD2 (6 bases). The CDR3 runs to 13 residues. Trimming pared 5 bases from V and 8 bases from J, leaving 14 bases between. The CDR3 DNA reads TGTGCCAGCAGTCCCGGGGGAGTCGGTACGCAGTATTTT. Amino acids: CASSPGGVGTQYF.

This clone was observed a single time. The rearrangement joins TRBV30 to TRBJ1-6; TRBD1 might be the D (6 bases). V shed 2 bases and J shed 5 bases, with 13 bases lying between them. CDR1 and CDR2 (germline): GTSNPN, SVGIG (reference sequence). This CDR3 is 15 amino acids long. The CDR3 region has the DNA TGTGCCTGGAGTTATACAACAGGGAATAATTCACCCCTCCACTTT. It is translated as CAWSYTTGNNSPLHF.

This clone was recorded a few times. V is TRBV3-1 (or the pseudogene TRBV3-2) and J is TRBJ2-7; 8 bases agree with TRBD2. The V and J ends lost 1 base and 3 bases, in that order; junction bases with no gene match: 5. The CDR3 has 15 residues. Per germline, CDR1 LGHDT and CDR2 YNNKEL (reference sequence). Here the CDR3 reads CASSQAAGAVYEQYF. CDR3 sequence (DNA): TGTGCCAGCAGCCAAGCAGCGGGAGCCGTCTACGAGCAGTACTTC.

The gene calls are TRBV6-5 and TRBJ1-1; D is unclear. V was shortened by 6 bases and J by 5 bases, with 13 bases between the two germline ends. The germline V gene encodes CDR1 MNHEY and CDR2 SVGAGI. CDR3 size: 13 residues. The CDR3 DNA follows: TGTGCCAGCAGCGACGCGGGGTGGACTGAAGCTTTCTTT. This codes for CASSDAGWTEAFF.

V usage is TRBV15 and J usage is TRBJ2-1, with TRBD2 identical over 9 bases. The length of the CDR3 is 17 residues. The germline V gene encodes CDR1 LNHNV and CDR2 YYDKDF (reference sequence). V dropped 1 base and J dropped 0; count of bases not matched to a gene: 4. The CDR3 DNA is TGTGCCACCAGCAGAGGCGGGAGGGCCAGCTCCTACAATGAGCAGTTCTTC. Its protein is CATSRGGRASSYNEQFF.

CDR3 in amino acids: CASRVWLAEKLFF. The CDR3 nucleotides read TGTGCCAGCAGAGTCTGGCTAGCTGAAAAACTGTTTTTT. The chain couples TRBV6-5 to TRBJ1-4; D is ambiguous. Germline-derived CDR1 and CDR2 are MNHEY and SVGAGI. The V and J ends lost 6 bases and 7 bases respectively, with 12 bases between them. CDR3 length equals 13 residues.